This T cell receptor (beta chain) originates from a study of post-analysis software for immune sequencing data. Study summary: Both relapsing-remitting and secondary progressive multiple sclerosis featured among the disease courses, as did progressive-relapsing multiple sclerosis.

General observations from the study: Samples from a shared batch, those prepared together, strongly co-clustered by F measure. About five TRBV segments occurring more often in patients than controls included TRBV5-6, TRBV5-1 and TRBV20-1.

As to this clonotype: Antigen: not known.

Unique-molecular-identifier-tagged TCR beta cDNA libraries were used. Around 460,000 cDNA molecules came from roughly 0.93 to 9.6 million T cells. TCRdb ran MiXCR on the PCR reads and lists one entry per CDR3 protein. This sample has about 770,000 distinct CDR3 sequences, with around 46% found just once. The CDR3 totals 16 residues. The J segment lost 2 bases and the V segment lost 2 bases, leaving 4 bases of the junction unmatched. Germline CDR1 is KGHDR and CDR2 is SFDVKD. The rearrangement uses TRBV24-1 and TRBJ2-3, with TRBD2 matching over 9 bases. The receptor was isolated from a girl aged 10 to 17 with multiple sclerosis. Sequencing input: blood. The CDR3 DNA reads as TGTGCCACCAGTGATTCGGTAGCGGGGGACACAGATACGCAGTATTTT. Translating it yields CATSDSVAGDTDTQYF.